Below, 12 T cell receptor beta chains from the same sample are listed, as sequenced in a study of cytomegalovirus exposure and HLA in healthy donors. The PCR had 60 Vbeta and 13 Jbeta primers. Clones were read by immunoSEQ multiplex PCR, and TCRdb kept only the in-frame ones, dropping some. The profile shows around 130,000 clones, roughly 80% of them singletons. The sample comprised PBMCs. These receptors came from a woman under 30 in good health and CMV-seronegative.

The chain couples TRBV11-2 to TRBJ2-7; TRBD2 is a possible D gene (6 bases). Between the trimmed V and J ends, which lost 5 bases and 0 bases, there was a span of 14 bases. This CDR3 contains 15 residues. Germline lookup yields CDR1 SGHAT and CDR2 FQNNGV. Here the CDR3 reads CASSGTVTNSYEQYF. In DNA, the CDR3 is TGTGCCAGCAGCGGGACTGTTACAAACTCCTACGAGCAGTACTTC. The entire variable domain, with the rest obtained from reference TRBV11-2 and TRBJ2-7, is as follows: EAGVAQSPRYKIIEKRQSVAFWCNPISGHATLYWYQQILGQGPKLLIQFQNNGVVDDSQLPKDRFSAERLKGVDSTLKIQPAKLEDSAVYLCASSGTVTNSYEQYFGPGTRLTVT.

This rearrangement joins TRBV10-3 to TRBJ1-1, with 7 bases lining up with TRBD1. The germline CDR1 and CDR2 sequences are ENHRY and SYGVKD. This CDR3 spans 12 amino acids. V lost 4 bases to trimming and J lost 7 bases; unmatched junction nucleotides: 3. The CDR3 DNA reads TGTGCCATCAGTGGGACAGGCCATGAAGCTTTCTTT. The encoded protein is CAISGTGHEAFF.

The chain couples TRBV5-1 to TRBJ2-3; TRBD2 is a possible D gene (6 bases). Trimming removed 4 bases at V and 9 bases at J, with 18 bases between. The CDR3 runs 14 residues. The germline V gene encodes CDR1 SGHRS and CDR2 YFSETQ. The CDR3 is CASSVDNGGITQYF. The CDR3, as DNA: TGCGCCAGCAGCGTGGACAACGGCGGGATAACGCAGTATTTT.

Note on this clone: Different DNA sequences within this sample yield the same CDR3. V and J are TRBV5-4 and TRBJ2-1; 7 nucleotides match TRBD2. Germline loops: CDR1 SGHNT, CDR2 YYREEE (reference sequence). Losses at the gene ends were 0 bases for V and 3 bases for J; bases not matched to a gene: 3. The CDR3 consists of 15 residues. CDR3 loop: CASSLGGRGYNEQFF. In DNA, the CDR3 is TGTGCCAGCAGCTTGGGCGGGAGAGGCTACAATGAGCAGTTCTTC. The full variable domain, rest sourced from reference TRBV5-4 and TRBJ2-1, is ETGVTQSPTHLIKTRGQQVTLRCSSQSGHNTVSWYQQALGQGPQFIFQYYREEENGRGNFPPRFSGLQFPNYSSELNVNALELDDSALYLCASSLGGRGYNEQFFGPGTRLTVL.

The gene calls are TRBV6-1 and TRBJ2-7; a weak D match, TRBD2 (6 bases). V was pared by 6 bases and J by 4 bases, with 13 bases between. The CDR3 extends over 13 amino acids. Germline V gives CDR1 MNHNS, CDR2 SASEGT. The CDR3 here is CASSAGTLYEQYF. The CDR3 coding sequence is TGTGCCAGCAGCGCCGGGACTTTATACGAGCAGTACTTC.

The chain recombines TRBV5-1 with TRBJ1-1; a possible D gene is TRBD1 (6 bases). V lost 4 bases to trimming and J lost 5 bases, with 18 bases between them. This CDR3 region has 15 residues. Germline CDR1 is SGHRS and CDR2 is YFSETQ. The CDR3 coding sequence is TGCGCCAGCAGCCTGGAACAGGGAGGGTTTACTGAAGCTTTCTTT. This sequence encodes CASSLEQGGFTEAFF.

CDR3 sequence: CASSYKGTMNTEAFF. The CDR3 DNA reads as TGTGCCAGCAGCTACAAAGGAACTATGAACACTGAAGCTTTCTTT. V gene TRBV5-4 combines with J gene TRBJ1-1, with no clear D. Germline CDR1 and CDR2: SGHNT and YYREEE (reference sequence). The CDR3 is 15 amino acids. Trimming cost V 3 bases and J 0 bases, with 12 bases left between them.

The rearrangement joins TRBV2 to TRBJ2-5; 8 positions agree with TRBD2. J lost 11 bases, V lost 0 bases, and 14 bases had no gene match. The CDR3 sequence is 16 residues long. In germline, CDR1 is SNHLY, CDR2 FYNNEI. The CDR3: CASSEAVYRGGEEQYF. The CDR3 DNA is TGTGCCAGCAGTGAAGCGGTTTACCGGGGGGGTGAGGAGCAGTACTTC.

This chain links TRBV19 with TRBJ1-6; D is possibly TRBD1 (5 bases). The ends were cut back, 3 bases at V and 5 bases at J, with 11 bases in the middle. The CDR3 contains 15 residues. The germline gives CDR1 LNHDA, CDR2 SQIVND (reference sequence). In nucleotides, the CDR3 is TGTGCCAGTAGTATGCCCAGGGTTAATAATTCACCCCTCCACTTT. Translating it yields CASSMPRVNNSPLHF.

This clone was seen only once. The chain couples TRBV5-1 to TRBJ2-1; D is unclear. Trimming took off 4 bases at V and 4 bases at J, with 12 bases between the two ends. CDR3 length: 14 residues. CDR1 is SGHRS, CDR2 YFSETQ, per germline. The CDR3 reads CASSEASLYNEQFF. For the CDR3, the DNA is TGCGCCAGCAGCGAGGCATCTCTTTACAATGAGCAGTTCTTC.

V and J are TRBV18 and TRBJ2-5; TRBD1 might be the D (6 bases). The V gene lost 2 bases and the J gene lost 2 bases, with 12 bases spanning the gap. The CDR3 loop spans 15 amino acids. Germline assignment: CDR1 KGHSH and CDR2 LQKENI. For the CDR3, the DNA is TGTGCCAGCTCACCAAGAGCAGGGGAGCAAGAGACCCAGTACTTC. Residues: CASSPRAGEQETQYF.

V and J are TRBV19 and TRBJ1-1; D remains unclear. The V end lost 9 bases, the J end lost 0 bases, and 11 bases lay between the germline ends. Germline values: CDR1 LNHDA, CDR2 SQIVND (reference sequence). The CDR3 has 13 amino acids. The CDR3 DNA is TGTGCCAGCGAAAAAGCCCTGAACACTGAAGCTTTCTTT. It is translated as CASEKALNTEAFF.